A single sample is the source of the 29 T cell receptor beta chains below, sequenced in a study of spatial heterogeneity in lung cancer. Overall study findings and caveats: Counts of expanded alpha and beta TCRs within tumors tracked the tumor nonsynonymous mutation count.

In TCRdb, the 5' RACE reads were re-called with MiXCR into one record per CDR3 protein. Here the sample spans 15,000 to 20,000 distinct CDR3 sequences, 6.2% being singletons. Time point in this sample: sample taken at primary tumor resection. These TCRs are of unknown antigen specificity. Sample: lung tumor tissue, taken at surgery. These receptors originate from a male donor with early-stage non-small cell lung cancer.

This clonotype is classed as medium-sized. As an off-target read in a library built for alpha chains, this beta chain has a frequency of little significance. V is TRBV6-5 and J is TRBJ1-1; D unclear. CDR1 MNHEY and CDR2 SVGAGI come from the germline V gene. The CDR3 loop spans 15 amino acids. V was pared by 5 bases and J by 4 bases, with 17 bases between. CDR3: CASSGHAGIPTEAFF. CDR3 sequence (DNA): TGTGCCAGCAGTGGCCACGCCGGGATCCCCACTGAAGCTTTCTTT.

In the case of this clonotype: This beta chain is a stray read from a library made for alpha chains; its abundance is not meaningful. CDR3 residues: CASIFRTAGNTIYF. The CDR3 DNA is TGTGCCAGCATCTTCCGAACAGCTGGAAACACCATATATTTT. The chain joins TRBV12-3 or TRBV12-4 to TRBJ1-3; D is uncertain. Deletions cut 7 bases from V and 2 bases from J, with 12 bases between. The CDR3 sequence is 14 residues long.

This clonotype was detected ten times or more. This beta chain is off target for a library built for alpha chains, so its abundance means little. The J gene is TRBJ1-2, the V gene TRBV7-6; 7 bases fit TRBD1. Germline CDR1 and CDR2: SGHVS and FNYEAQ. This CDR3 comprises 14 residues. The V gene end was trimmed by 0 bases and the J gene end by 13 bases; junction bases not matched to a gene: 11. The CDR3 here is CASSLAVGTAIFTF. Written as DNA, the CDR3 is TGTGCCAGCAGCTTAGCGGTCGGGACAGCGATTTTCACCTTC.

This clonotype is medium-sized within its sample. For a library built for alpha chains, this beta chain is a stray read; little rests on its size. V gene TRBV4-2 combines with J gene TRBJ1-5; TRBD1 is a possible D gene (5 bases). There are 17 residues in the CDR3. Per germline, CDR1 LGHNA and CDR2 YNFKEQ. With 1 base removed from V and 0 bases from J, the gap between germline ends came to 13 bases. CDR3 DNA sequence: TGTGCCAGCAGCCAAGGGGGCAGCGATTATAGCAATCAGCCCCAGCATTTT. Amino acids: CASSQGGSDYSNQPQHF.

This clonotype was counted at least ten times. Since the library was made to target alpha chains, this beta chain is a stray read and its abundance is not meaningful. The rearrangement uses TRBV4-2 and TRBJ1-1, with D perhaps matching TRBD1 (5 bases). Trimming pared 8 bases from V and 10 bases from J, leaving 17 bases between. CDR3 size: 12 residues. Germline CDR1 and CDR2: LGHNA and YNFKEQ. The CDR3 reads CASARVGRGAFF. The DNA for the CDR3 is TGTGCCAGCGCCCGTGTGGGTAGGGGAGCTTTCTTT.

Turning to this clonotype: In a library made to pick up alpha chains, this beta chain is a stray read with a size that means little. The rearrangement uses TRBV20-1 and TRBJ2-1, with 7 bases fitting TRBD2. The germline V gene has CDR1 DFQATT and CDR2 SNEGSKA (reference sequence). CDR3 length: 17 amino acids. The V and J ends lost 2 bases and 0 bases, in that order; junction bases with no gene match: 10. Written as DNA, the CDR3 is TGCAGTGCTAGACGGGCAGCGGGGAAAGGCTCCTACAATGAGCAGTTCTTC. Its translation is CSARRAAGKGSYNEQFF.

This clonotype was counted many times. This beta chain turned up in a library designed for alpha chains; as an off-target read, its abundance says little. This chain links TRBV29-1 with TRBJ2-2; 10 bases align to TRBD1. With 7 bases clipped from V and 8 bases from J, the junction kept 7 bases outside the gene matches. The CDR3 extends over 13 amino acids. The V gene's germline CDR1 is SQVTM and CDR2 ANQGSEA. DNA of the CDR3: TGCAGCGCTACCGGGACAGGGGCAGGGGAGCTGTTTTTT. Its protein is CSATGTGAGELFF.

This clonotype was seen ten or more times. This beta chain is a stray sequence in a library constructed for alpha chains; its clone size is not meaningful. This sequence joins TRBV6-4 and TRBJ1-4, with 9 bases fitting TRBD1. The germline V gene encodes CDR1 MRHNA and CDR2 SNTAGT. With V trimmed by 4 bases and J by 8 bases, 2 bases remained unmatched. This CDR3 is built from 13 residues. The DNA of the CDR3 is TGTGCCAGCAGTGGCGGACAGGGGGAAAAACTGTTTTTT. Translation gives CASSGGQGEKLFF.

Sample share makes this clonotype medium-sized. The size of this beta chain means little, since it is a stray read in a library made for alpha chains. The DNA of the CDR3 is TGCAGTGCCCACGACAGGGGTGAAAAACTGTTTTTT. Its protein is CSAHDRGEKLFF. The chain combines TRBV20-1 with TRBJ1-4; 8 bases line up with TRBD1. Losses at the gene ends were 6 bases for V and 7 bases for J; bases not matched to a gene: 4. Germline CDR1 reads DFQATT; CDR2 reads SNEGSKA (reference sequence). The CDR3 has 12 amino acids.

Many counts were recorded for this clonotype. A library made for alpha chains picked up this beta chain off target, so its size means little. The CDR3 spells CASSADRKETGELFF. The CDR3 DNA sequence: TGTGCCAGCAGCGCGGACAGGAAGGAAACCGGGGAGCTGTTTTTT. The gene calls are TRBV7-2 and TRBJ2-2, with 7 nucleotides matching TRBD1. The CDR3 is 15 amino acids. The V and J ends lost 5 bases and 5 bases, in that order; junction bases with no gene match: 8. Germline V gene lookup returns CDR1 SGHTA and CDR2 FQGNSA.

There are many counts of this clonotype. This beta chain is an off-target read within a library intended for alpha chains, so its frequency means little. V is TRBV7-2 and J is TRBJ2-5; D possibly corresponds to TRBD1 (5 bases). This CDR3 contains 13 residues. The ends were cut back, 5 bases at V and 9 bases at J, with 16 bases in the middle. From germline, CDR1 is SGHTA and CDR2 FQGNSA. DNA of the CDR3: TGTGCCAGCAGCATAGACTGGCAAGGGGCCCAGTACTTC. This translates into CASSIDWQGAQYF.

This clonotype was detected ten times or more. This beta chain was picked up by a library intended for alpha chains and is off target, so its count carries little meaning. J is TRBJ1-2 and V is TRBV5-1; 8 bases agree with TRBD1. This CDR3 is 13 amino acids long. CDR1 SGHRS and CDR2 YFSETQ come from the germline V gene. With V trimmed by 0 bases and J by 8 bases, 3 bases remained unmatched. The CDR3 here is CASSLVTGDGYTF. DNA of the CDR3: TGCGCCAGCAGCTTGGTGACAGGGGACGGCTACACCTTC.

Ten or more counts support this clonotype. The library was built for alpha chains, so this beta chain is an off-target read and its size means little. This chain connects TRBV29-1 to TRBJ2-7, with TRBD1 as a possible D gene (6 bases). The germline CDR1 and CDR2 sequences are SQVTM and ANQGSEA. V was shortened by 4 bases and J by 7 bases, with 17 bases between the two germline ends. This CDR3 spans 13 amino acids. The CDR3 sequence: CSVVTGSGGEQYF. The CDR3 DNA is TGCAGCGTTGTTACAGGGTCTGGCGGGGAGCAGTACTTC.

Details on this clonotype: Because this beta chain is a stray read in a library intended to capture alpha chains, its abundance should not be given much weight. Written as DNA, the CDR3 is TGTGCCAGCAGACGCGGGACACCTCGGGGGAATGAGCAGTTCTTC. It yields the protein CASRRGTPRGNEQFF. The gene calls are TRBV28 and TRBJ2-1; TRBD1 or TRBD2 may be the D gene (6 bases each). From germline, CDR1 is MDHEN and CDR2 SYDVKM. V was pared by 6 bases and J by 7 bases, with 19 bases between. This CDR3 is 15 amino acids long.

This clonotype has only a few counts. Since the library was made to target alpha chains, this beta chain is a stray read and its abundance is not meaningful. This CDR3 is CASSLGGRETQYF. The CDR3 coding sequence is TGTGCCAGCAGTTTAGGGGGGAGGGAGACCCAGTACTTC. This sequence joins TRBV28 and TRBJ2-5; D is perhaps TRBD2 (6 bases). V was trimmed by 2 bases and J by 5 bases, leaving 9 bases between them. The germline CDR1 and CDR2 sequences are MDHEN and SYDVKM. The CDR3 totals 13 residues.

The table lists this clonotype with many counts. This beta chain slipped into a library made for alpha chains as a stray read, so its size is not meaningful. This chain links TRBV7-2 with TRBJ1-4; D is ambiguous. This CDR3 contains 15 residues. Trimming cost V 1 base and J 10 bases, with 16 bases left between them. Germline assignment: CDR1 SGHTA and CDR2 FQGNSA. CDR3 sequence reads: CASSLDPGSGGKLFF. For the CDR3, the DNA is TGTGCCAGCAGCTTAGATCCCGGAAGTGGTGGAAAACTGTTTTTT.

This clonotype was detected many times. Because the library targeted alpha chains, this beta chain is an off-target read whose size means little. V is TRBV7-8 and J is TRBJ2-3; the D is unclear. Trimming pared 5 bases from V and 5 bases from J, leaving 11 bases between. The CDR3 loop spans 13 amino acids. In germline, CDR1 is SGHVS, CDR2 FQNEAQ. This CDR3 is CASSPSTGDTQYF. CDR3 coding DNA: TGTGCCAGCAGCCCCAGCACGGGAGATACGCAGTATTTT.

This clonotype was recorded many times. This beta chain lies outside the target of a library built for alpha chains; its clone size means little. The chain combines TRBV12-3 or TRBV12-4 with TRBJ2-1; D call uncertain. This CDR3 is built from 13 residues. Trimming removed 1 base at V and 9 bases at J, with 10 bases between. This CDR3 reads CASSLGLGTEQFF. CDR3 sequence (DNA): TGTGCCAGCAGTTTAGGCTTAGGCACTGAGCAGTTCTTC.

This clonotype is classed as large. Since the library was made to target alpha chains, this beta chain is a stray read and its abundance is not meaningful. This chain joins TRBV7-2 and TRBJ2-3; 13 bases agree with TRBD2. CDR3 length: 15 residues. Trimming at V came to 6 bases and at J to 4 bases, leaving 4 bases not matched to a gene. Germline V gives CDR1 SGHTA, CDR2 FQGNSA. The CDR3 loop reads CASRPTSGRADTQYF. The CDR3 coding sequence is TGTGCCAGCAGGCCCACTAGCGGGAGGGCAGATACGCAGTATTTT.

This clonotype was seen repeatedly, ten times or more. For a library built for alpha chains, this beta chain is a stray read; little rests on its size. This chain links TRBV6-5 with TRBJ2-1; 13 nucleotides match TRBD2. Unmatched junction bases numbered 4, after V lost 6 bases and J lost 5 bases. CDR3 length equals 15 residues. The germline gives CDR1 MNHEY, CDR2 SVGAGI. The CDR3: CASRHTSGGDNEQFF. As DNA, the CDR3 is TGTGCCAGCAGACATACTAGCGGGGGGGACAATGAGCAGTTCTTC.

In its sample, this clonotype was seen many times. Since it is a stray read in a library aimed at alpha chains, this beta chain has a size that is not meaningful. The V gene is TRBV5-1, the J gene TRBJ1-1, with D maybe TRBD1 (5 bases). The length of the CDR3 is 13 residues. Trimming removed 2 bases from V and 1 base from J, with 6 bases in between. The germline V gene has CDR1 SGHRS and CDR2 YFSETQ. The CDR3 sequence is CASSFGQNTEAFF. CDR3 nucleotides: TGCGCCAGCAGCTTTGGACAGAACACTGAAGCTTTCTTT. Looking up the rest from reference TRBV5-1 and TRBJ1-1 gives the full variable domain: KAGVTQTPRYLIKTRGQQVTLSCSPISGHRSVSWYQQTPGQGLQFLFEYFSETQRNKGNFPGRFSGRQFSNSRSEMNVSTLELGDSALYLCASSFGQNTEAFFGQGTRLTVV.

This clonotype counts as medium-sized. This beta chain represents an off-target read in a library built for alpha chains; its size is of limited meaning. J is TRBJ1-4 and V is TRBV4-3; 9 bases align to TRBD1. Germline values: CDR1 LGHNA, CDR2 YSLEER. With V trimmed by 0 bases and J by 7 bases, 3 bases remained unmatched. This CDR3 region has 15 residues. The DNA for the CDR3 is TGCGCCAGCAGCCAAGAATACAGGGGGCGTGAAAAACTGTTTTTT. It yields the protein CASSQEYRGREKLFF.

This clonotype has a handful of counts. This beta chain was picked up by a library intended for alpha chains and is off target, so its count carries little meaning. For the CDR3, the DNA is TGCGCCAGCAGCCAAGATCGGGTCTCCTCTGGAAACACCATATATTTT. It is translated as CASSQDRVSSGNTIYF. The V and J genes are TRBV4-1 and TRBJ1-3; D uncertain. Germline lookup yields CDR1 MGHRA and CDR2 YSYEKL. This CDR3 region has 16 residues. V lost 0 bases, J lost 0 bases, and 9 bases lay in between.

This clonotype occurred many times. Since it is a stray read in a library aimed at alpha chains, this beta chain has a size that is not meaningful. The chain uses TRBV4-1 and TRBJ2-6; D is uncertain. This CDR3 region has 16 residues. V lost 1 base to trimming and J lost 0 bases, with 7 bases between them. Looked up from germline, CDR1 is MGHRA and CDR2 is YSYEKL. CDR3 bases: TGCGCCAGCAGCCAAGTTTACAACTCTGGGGCCAACGTCCTGACTTTC. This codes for CASSQVYNSGANVLTF.

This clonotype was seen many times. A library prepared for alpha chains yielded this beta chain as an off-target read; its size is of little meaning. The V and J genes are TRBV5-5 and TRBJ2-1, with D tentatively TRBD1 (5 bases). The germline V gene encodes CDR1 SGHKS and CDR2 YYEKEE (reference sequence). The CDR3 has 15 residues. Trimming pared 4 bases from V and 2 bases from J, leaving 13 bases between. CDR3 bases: TGTGCCAGCAGCCCAATTAGGGGAACCTACAATGAGCAGTTCTTC. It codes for CASSPIRGTYNEQFF.

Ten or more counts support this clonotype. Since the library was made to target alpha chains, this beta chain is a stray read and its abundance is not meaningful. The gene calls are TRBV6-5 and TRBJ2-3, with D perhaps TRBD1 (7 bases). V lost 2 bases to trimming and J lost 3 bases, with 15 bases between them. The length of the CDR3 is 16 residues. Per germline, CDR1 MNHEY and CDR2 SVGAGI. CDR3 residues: CASSYGGGLVTDTQYF. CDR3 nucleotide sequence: TGTGCCAGCAGTTACGGAGGGGGCCTGGTGACAGATACGCAGTATTTT.

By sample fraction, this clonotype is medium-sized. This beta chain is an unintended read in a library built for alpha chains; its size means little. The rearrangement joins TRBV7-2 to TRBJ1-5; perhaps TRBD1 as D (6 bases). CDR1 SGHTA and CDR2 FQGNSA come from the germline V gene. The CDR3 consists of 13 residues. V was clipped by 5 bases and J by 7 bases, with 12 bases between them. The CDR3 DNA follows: TGTGCCAGCAGCCCAGGGGTGCGGCAGCCCCAGCATTTT. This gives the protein CASSPGVRQPQHF.

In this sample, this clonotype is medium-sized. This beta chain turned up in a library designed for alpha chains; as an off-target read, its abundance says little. The CDR3 region has the DNA TGTGCCAGCAGCTTATCTGGCCAGGGGAGCTACACCTTC. It specifies CASSLSGQGSYTF. The chain couples TRBV7-9 to TRBJ1-2, with D possibly TRBD1 on 6 matching bases. Trimming removed 2 bases at V and 9 bases at J, with 13 bases between. Germline lookup yields CDR1 SEHNR and CDR2 FQNEAQ (reference sequence). The CDR3 has 13 amino acids. Full variable domain (rest looked up from reference TRBV7-9 and TRBJ1-2): DTGVSQNPRHKITKRGQNVTFRCDPISEHNRLYWYRQTLGQGPEFLTYFQNEAQLEKSRLLSDRFSAERPKGSFSTLEIQRTEQGDSAMYLCASSLSGQGSYTFGSGTRLTVV.

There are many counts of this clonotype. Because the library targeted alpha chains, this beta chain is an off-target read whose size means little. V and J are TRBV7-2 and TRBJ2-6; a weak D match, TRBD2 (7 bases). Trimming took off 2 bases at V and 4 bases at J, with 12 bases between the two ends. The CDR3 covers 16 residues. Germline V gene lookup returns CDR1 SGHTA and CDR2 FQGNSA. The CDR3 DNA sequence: TGTGCCAGCAGCTTACAGGGGAGGGGAGGGGCCAACGTCCTGACTTTC. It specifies CASSLQGRGGANVLTF.